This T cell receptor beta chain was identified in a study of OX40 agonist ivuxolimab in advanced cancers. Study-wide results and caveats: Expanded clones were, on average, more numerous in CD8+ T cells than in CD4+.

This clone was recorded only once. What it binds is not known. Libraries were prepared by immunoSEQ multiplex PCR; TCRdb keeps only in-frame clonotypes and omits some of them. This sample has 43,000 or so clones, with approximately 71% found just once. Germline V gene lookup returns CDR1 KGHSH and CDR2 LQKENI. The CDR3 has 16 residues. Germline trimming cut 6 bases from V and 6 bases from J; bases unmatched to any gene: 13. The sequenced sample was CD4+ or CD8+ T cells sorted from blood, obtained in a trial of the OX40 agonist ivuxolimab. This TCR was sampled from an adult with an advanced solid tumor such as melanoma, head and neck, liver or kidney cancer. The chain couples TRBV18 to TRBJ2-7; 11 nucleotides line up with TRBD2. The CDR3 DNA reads TGTGCCAGCTCTCCAATTCGGACTAGCGGGTTCGGCGAGCAGTACTTC. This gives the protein CASSPIRTSGFGEQYF.